The clone carrying this T cell receptor (beta chain) has more than one count but fewer than ten. This record belongs to a study of identical twins. TCRdb re-called the 5' RACE reads with MiXCR, one entry per CDR3 protein. The sample has about 530,000 distinct CDR3 sequences; about 20% are singletons. Trimming cost V 2 bases and J 9 bases, with 18 bases left between them. CDR1 is SGDLS and CDR2 is YYNGEE in the germline V gene. This CDR3 contains 15 residues. The sample also formed part of further work on yellow fever vaccine responses in identical twins.

This TCR came from a young woman in good health. The chain carries TRBV9 and TRBJ2-1; D possibly uses TRBD1 or TRBD2 (5 bases each). The sequenced material came from CD4+ T cells sorted from blood. CDR3 sequence (DNA): TGTGCCAGCAGCGTCGGGGCGGCCACGGTTGGTGAGCAGTTCTTC. It codes for CASSVGAATVGEQFF.